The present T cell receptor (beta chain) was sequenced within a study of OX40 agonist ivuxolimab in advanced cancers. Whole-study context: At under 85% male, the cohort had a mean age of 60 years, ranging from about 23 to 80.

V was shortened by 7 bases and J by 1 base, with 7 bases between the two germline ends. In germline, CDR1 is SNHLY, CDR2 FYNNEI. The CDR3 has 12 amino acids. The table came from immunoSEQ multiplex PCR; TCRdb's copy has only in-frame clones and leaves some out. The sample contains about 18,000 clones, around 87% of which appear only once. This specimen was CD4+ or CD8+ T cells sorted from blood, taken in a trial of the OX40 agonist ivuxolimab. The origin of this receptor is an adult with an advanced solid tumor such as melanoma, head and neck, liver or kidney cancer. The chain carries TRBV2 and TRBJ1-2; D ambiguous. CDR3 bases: TGTGCCAGCAATAACAATAACTATGGCTACACCTTC. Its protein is CASNNNNYGYTF.